The 29 T cell receptor beta chains in this list originate from one sample, sequenced in a study of beta chain features in type 1 diabetes. TCRB transcripts that were expressed got sequenced, as all of the isolated RNA had been reverse transcribed. Some clones are missing from TCRdb's copy, which holds only in-frame ones; the method was immunoSEQ multiplex PCR. The table has just over 600,000 clones, about 16% seen once; the top ten hold about 0.093%. Sequenced: naive CD4+ T cells from blood. The receptors here all came from a man aged 18 to 30 in good health.

This chain uses TRBV15 with TRBJ1-2, with 10 bases that match TRBD1. The CDR3 extends over 15 amino acids. V lost 4 bases to trimming and J lost 7 bases; unmatched junction nucleotides: 9. The germline CDR1 and CDR2 sequences are LNHNV and YYDKDF (reference sequence). The DNA of the CDR3 is TGTGCCACCAGCATAGAGACAGGGGGCTTCTCTGGCTACACCTTC. Translated, it gives CATSIETGGFSGYTF.

The chain employs TRBV5-6 and TRBJ1-2; 7 bases line up with TRBD1. Trimming cost V 0 bases and J 3 bases; bases outside gene matches: 8. Germline assignment: CDR1 SGHDT and CDR2 YYEEEE. The CDR3 spans 16 residues. The CDR3 protein is CASSLGDRSPYYGYTF. DNA of the CDR3: TGTGCCAGCAGCTTGGGGGACAGAAGTCCGTACTATGGCTACACCTTC.

In its sample, this clone was seen a few times. The V call is TRBV29-1, the J call TRBJ1-4; no definite D call. Trimming cost V 5 bases and J 4 bases, with 8 bases left between them. The CDR3 consists of 12 residues. Germline V gene sequence: CDR1 SQVTM, CDR2 ANQGSEA. The CDR3 region is CSVLGSNEKLFF. CDR3 nucleotides: TGCAGCGTTTTAGGCAGTAATGAAAAACTGTTTTTT. Variable domain in full (rest from reference TRBV29-1 and TRBJ1-4): SAVISQKPSRDICQRGTSLTIQCQVDSQVTMMFWYRQQPGQSLTLIATANQGSEATYESGFVIDKFPISRPNLTFSTLTVSNMSPEDSSIYLCSVLGSNEKLFFGSGTQLSVL.

The chain joins TRBV7-2 to TRBJ2-2; D unclear. Germline CDR1 reads SGHTA; CDR2 reads FQGNSA. The CDR3 contains 16 residues. The V end was cut by 4 bases, the J end by 7 bases, with 19 bases between. The CDR3 sequence: CASSSSAPGRGGELFF. The CDR3 region has the DNA TGTGCCAGCAGCTCAAGTGCCCCTGGACGTGGCGGGGAGCTGTTTTTT.

There are a few counts of this clone. This chain joins TRBV4-3 and TRBJ2-4; 9 nucleotides agree with TRBD2. The germline V gene has CDR1 LGHNA and CDR2 YSLEER. J was trimmed by 11 bases and V by 4 bases; bases with no gene match: 6. The CDR3 extends over 13 amino acids. The CDR3 sequence: CASSLGTSSLQYF. The CDR3 coding sequence is TGCGCCAGCAGCCTTGGGACTAGCTCGCTTCAGTACTTC.

This clone was counted between two and nine times. The chain recombines TRBV28 with TRBJ2-3, with 11 bases that match TRBD2. Trimming removed 1 base from V and 1 base from J; junction bases left unmatched: 13. Germline CDR1 and CDR2: MDHEN and SYDVKM. The CDR3 runs 20 residues. The CDR3 DNA sequence: TGTGCCAGCAGTTTATATCGCCTAGCGGGAGGCCTGAGACGCACAGATACGCAGTATTTT. It translates to CASSLYRLAGGLRRTDTQYF.

The chain employs TRBV5-1 and TRBJ2-7; D not resolved. This CDR3 is 10 amino acids long. The V gene's germline CDR1 is SGHRS and CDR2 YFSETQ. The germline V and J ends were trimmed by 5 bases and 5 bases, with 5 bases remaining between them. In nucleotides, the CDR3 is TGCGCCAGCAGGGGTAACGAGCAGTACTTC. Translation: CASRGNEQYF.

This clone was found once. In nucleotides, the CDR3 is TGCGCCAGCAGCTTGGAGCTAGTACCTAACACCGGGGAGCTGTTTTTT. It translates to CASSLELVPNTGELFF. The chain couples TRBV5-1 to TRBJ2-2; D not certain. The germline V and J ends were trimmed by 0 bases and 2 bases, with 11 bases remaining between them. Germline V gene lookup returns CDR1 SGHRS and CDR2 YFSETQ. CDR3 size: 16 residues.

This clone was picked up a small number of times. J is TRBJ1-1 and V is TRBV2; 8 positions agree with TRBD1. The V segment lost 4 bases and the J segment 4 bases; nucleotides outside the gene matches: 5. The CDR3 length is 14 residues. CDR1 SNHLY and CDR2 FYNNEI come from the germline V gene. CDR3 in amino acids: CASSGTGYSTEAFF. CDR3 DNA sequence: TGTGCCAGCAGTGGGACAGGGTACAGCACTGAAGCTTTCTTT.

This clone was seen a handful of times. The chain employs TRBV7-3 and TRBJ2-1; TRBD1 or TRBD2 may be the D gene (5 bases each). Germline V lookup: CDR1 SGHTA, CDR2 FQGTGA. CDR3 length equals 12 residues. The V and J ends lost 2 bases and 8 bases respectively, with 7 bases between them. CDR3 DNA: TGTGCCAGCAGCTTACAGGGAGATGAGCAGTTCTTC. Translating gives CASSLQGDEQFF. The variable domain in full, with the rest retrieved from reference TRBV7-3 and TRBJ2-1, is GAGVSQTPSNKVTEKGKYVELRCDPISGHTALYWYRQSLGQGPEFLIYFQGTGAADDSGLPNDRFFAVRPEGSVSTLKIQRTERGDSAVYLCASSLQGDEQFFGPGTRLTVL.

The chain has TRBV4-2 and TRBJ1-4; a possible D gene is TRBD1 (6 bases). The germline V and J ends were trimmed by 4 bases and 2 bases, with 23 bases remaining between them. The CDR3 has 19 residues. Per the germline V gene, CDR1 is LGHNA and CDR2 is YNFKEQ. The CDR3 sequence: CASSPRFGDTGATNEKLFF. As DNA, the CDR3 is TGTGCCAGCAGCCCCCGGTTTGGGGACACGGGGGCGACTAATGAAAAACTGTTTTTT.

This clone has just a few counts. The chain's CDR3 is CASSEGLAGAYEQYF. CDR3 in DNA: TGTGCCAGCAGCGAGGGACTAGCGGGAGCCTACGAGCAGTACTTC. J is TRBJ2-7 and V is TRBV9; 14 bases are shared with TRBD2. The CDR3 has 15 amino acids. Germline loops: CDR1 SGDLS, CDR2 YYNGEE. Germline trimming cut 3 bases from V and 2 bases from J; bases unmatched to any gene: 1.

This clone was counted only a few times. The rearrangement uses TRBV4-3 and TRBJ2-5; 7 nucleotides align to TRBD1. Germline CDR1 is LGHNA and CDR2 is YSLEER. V shed 0 bases and J 3 bases; nucleotides not matched to a gene: 7. This CDR3 spans 16 amino acids. The CDR3 here is CASSQDPWQGEETQYF. The CDR3 bases are TGCGCCAGCAGCCAAGATCCATGGCAGGGGGAAGAGACCCAGTACTTC.

This clone was seen a handful of times. The chain couples TRBV4-3 to TRBJ1-2, with D maybe TRBD1 (5 bases). This CDR3 is built from 14 residues. Germline V gene lookup returns CDR1 LGHNA and CDR2 YSLEER. V was pared by 3 bases and J by 5 bases, with 13 bases between. The CDR3 sequence: CASSQGPTEYGYTF. For the CDR3, the DNA is TGCGCCAGCAGCCAGGGACCCACCGAGTATGGCTACACCTTC.

The chain links TRBV9 to TRBJ2-2, with D uncertain. CDR1 and CDR2 from the germline V gene are SGDLS and YYNGEE. There are 13 residues in the CDR3. Trimming removed 0 bases at V and 6 bases at J, with 6 bases between. CDR3 sequence: CASSVEPSGELFF. In DNA, the CDR3 is TGTGCCAGCAGCGTAGAGCCTTCCGGGGAGCTGTTTTTT.

In this sample, this clone turned up a few times. The rearrangement uses TRBV29-1 and TRBJ1-5; D gene unclear. Trimming removed 5 bases from V and 4 bases from J, with 12 bases in between. The CDR3 contains 13 residues. Germline V lookup: CDR1 SQVTM, CDR2 ANQGSEA. CDR3 nucleotides: TGCAGCGTTCGAATAGGTCAGAATCAGCCCCAGCATTTT. It translates to CSVRIGQNQPQHF.

This clone was seen a handful of times. J is TRBJ2-6 and V is TRBV6-1; tentative D call: TRBD1 (6 bases). Germline-derived CDR1 and CDR2 are MNHNS and SASEGT. V was clipped by 1 base and J by 4 bases, with 20 bases between them. The CDR3 is 19 residues long. CDR3 DNA sequence: TGTGCCAGCAGTGAAGTGGGGGCCGAGCGAAGGTACGGGGCCAACGTCCTGACTTTC. This sequence encodes CASSEVGAERRYGANVLTF.

For this clone: Additional DNA sequences in this sample encode the identical CDR3. This chain links TRBV5-1 with TRBJ2-7; possible D gene TRBD2, 5 bases. This CDR3 comprises 14 residues. Trimming left V 5 bases short and J 1 base short, with 13 bases between. Germline assignment: CDR1 SGHRS and CDR2 YFSETQ. This CDR3 is CASRYREGSYEQYF. The CDR3 DNA sequence: TGCGCCAGCAGGTACAGAGAGGGTTCCTACGAGCAGTACTTC.

This clone was seen a few times. V gene TRBV10-3 combines with J gene TRBJ1-2, with 9 nucleotides matching TRBD1. Germline CDR1 is ENHRY and CDR2 is SYGVKD. The CDR3 extends over 13 amino acids. V was clipped by 3 bases and J by 10 bases; unmatched bases: 6. The CDR3 region is CAISDRTGVVYTF. The CDR3 DNA sequence: TGTGCCATCAGTGATAGGACAGGGGTTGTCTACACCTTC.

There are a few counts of this clone. The rearrangement uses TRBV10-2 and TRBJ2-7, with D perhaps matching TRBD1 (6 bases). Trimming took off 10 bases at V and 3 bases at J, with 16 bases between the two ends. Looked up from germline, CDR1 is WSHSY and CDR2 is SAAADI. The CDR3 totals 13 residues. The CDR3 here is CATRTDIIYEQYF. The CDR3 region has the DNA TGCGCCACCAGGACAGACATAATCTACGAGCAGTACTTC.

The chain has TRBV28 and TRBJ2-1; D remains unclear. Trimming cost V 3 bases and J 4 bases, with 7 bases left between them. Germline V gene data show CDR1 as MDHEN and CDR2 as SYDVKM. This CDR3 spans 13 amino acids. The CDR3 nucleotides read TGTGCCAGCAGTTTCCCCCCATACAATGAGCAGTTCTTC. Its translation: CASSFPPYNEQFF.

This sequence joins TRBV2 and TRBJ2-1, with D hard to call. CDR3 length: 16 residues. The germline V and J ends were trimmed by 6 bases and 7 bases, with 22 bases remaining between them. Looked up from germline, CDR1 is SNHLY and CDR2 is FYNNEI. This CDR3 reads CASRVKTPFGSNEQFF. The CDR3 coding sequence is TGTGCCAGCAGAGTCAAGACCCCCTTTGGGTCAAATGAGCAGTTCTTC.

This clone occurred a few times. The chain employs TRBV18 and TRBJ1-5; the D is unclear. The CDR3 runs 14 residues. Trimming pared 2 bases from V and 4 bases from J, leaving 9 bases between. Per germline, CDR1 KGHSH and CDR2 LQKENI. Written as DNA, the CDR3 is TGTGCCAGCTCACCAGTGGCAGATAATCAGCCCCAGCATTTT. Translation gives CASSPVADNQPQHF.

In this sample, this clone turned up a few times. At one end the junction does not follow the germline gene, possibly because of a read error. The chain recombines TRBV7-7 with TRBJ2-1, with TRBD2 identical over 11 bases. The CDR3 is 15 residues long. The germline V gene has CDR1 SSHAT and CDR2 FNYEAQ (reference sequence). CDR3 DNA: TGTGCTAGCAGCTTAGTAACTAGCGGGGGCAATGAGCAGTTCTTC. Translated, it gives CASSLVTSGGNEQFF.

This rearrangement joins TRBV30 to TRBJ2-7; D unclear. Trimming cost V 2 bases and J 3 bases, with 11 bases left between them. This CDR3 region has 13 residues. From germline, CDR1 is GTSNPN and CDR2 SVGIG (reference sequence). In nucleotides, the CDR3 is TGTGCCTGGAGTACTCCGAACCTCTACGAGCAGTACTTC. Protein: CAWSTPNLYEQYF.

This clone occurred a few times. Other DNA sequences from this sample encode an identical CDR3 as well. The chain uses TRBV7-2 and TRBJ2-7, with a possible D match to TRBD1 (6 bases). Germline-derived CDR1 and CDR2 are SGHTA and FQGNSA. This CDR3 region has 14 residues. The germline V and J ends were trimmed by 1 base and 2 bases, with 9 bases remaining between them. The CDR3 sequence: CASSLEQGPYEQYF. CDR3 coding DNA: TGTGCCAGCAGCTTAGAACAGGGCCCCTACGAGCAGTACTTC.

This clone turned up a few times. The V call is TRBV2, the J call TRBJ2-7; 7 bases are shared with TRBD1. V shed 4 bases, J shed 2 bases, and the junction held 5 bases outside the gene matches. This CDR3 has 14 amino acids. Germline V gene lookup returns CDR1 SNHLY and CDR2 FYNNEI. CDR3 DNA: TGTGCCAGCAGTGCACAGGGGTTGACCTACGAGCAGTACTTC. It codes for CASSAQGLTYEQYF.

The chain links TRBV5-1 to TRBJ1-2; 8 bases match TRBD1. Germline CDR1 and CDR2: SGHRS and YFSETQ. The junction had 6 bases not matched to a gene; V was cut back by 4 bases and J by 4 bases. This CDR3 region has 14 residues. CDR3 DNA sequence: TGCGCCAGCAGCACGGGACAGGTCGCCTATGGCTACACCTTC. Translating it yields CASSTGQVAYGYTF.

This clone was found a few times. The V and J genes are TRBV9 and TRBJ1-2; no clear D gene. Germline CDR1 is SGDLS and CDR2 is YYNGEE. The CDR3 extends over 13 amino acids. V lost 0 bases and J 7 bases, leaving 10 bases between the germline ends. CDR3 DNA: TGTGCCAGCAGCGTAGGGGATTTGAGTGGCTACACCTTC. Protein product: CASSVGDLSGYTF.